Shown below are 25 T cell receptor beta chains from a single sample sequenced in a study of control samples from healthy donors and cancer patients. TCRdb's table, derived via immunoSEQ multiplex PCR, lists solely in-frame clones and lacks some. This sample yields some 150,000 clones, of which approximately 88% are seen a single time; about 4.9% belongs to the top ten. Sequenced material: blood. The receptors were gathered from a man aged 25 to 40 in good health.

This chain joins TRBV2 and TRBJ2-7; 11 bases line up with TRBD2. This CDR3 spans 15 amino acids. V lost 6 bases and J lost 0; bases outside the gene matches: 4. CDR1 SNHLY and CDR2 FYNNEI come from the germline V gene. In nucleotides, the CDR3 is TGTGCCAGCAGGGAACTAGCGGGGGTCTCCTACGAGCAGTACTTC. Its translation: CASRELAGVSYEQYF. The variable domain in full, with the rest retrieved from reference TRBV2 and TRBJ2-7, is EPEVTQTPSHQVTQMGQEVILRCVPISNHLYFYWYRQILGQKVEFLVSFYNNEISEKSEIFDDQFSVERPDGSNFTLKIRSTKLEDSAMYFCASRELAGVSYEQYFGPGTRLTVT.

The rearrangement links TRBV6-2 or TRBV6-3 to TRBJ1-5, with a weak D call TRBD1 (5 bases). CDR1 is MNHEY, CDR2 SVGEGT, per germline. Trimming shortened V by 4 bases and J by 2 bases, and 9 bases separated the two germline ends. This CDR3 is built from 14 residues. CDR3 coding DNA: TGTGCCAGCAGTTCGGGAGGGGGCAATCAGCCCCAGCATTTT. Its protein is CASSSGGGNQPQHF.

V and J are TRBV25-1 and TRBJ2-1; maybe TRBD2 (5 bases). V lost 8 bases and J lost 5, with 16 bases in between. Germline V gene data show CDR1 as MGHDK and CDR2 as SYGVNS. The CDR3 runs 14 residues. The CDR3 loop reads CASSVPGFHNEQFF. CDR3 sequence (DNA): TGTGCCAGCTCCGTACCGGGGTTCCACAATGAGCAGTTCTTC.

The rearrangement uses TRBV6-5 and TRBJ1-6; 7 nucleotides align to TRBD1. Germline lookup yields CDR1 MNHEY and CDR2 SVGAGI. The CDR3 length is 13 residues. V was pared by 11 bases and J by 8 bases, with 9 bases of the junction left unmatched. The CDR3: CAGSQGLDSPLHF. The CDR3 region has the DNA TGTGCCGGCTCACAGGGGTTAGATTCACCCCTCCACTTT.

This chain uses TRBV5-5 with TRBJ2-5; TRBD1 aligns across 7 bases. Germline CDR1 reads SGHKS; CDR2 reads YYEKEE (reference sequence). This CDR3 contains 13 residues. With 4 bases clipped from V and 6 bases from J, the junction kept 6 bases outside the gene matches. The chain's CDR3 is CASSRDRDKTQYF. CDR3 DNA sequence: TGTGCCAGCAGCCGAGACAGGGACAAGACCCAGTACTTC.

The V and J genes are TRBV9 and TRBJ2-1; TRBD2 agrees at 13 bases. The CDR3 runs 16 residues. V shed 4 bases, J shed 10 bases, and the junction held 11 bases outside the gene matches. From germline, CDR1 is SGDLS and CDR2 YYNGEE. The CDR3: CASSLNGLAGDEEQFF. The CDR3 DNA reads TGTGCCAGCAGCCTGAACGGACTAGCGGGAGACGAGGAGCAGTTCTTC.

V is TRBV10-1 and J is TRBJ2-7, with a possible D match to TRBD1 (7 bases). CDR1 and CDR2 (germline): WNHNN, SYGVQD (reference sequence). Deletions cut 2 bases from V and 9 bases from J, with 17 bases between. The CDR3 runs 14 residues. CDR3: CASSEIRGAVGQYF. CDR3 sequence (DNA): TGCGCCAGCAGTGAGATCAGGGGGGCGGTCGGGCAGTACTTC.

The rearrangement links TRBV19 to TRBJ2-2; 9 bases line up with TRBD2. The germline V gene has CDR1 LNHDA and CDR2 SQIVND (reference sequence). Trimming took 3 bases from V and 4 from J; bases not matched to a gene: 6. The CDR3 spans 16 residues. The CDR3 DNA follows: TGTGCCAGTAGTATTTTCGCGGGGGGGCTCACCGGGGAGCTGTTTTTT. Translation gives CASSIFAGGLTGELFF.

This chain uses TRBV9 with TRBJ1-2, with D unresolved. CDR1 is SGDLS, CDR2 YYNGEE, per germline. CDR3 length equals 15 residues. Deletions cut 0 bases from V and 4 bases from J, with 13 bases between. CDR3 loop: CASSVDMGSGYGYTF. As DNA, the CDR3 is TGTGCCAGCAGCGTAGACATGGGGTCGGGCTATGGCTACACCTTC.

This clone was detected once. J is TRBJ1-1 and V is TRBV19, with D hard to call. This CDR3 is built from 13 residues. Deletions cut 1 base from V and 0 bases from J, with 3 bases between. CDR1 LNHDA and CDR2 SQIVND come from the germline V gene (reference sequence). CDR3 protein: CASSIGVNTEAFF. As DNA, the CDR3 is TGTGCCAGTAGTATAGGTGTGAACACTGAAGCTTTCTTT.

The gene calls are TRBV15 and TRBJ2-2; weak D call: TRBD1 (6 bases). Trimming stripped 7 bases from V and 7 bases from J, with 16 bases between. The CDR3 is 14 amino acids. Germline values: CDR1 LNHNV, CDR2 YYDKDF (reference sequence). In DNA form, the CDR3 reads TGTGCCACCAACCAGGTCAGGGGTGACGGGGAGCTGTTTTTT. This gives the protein CATNQVRGDGELFF.

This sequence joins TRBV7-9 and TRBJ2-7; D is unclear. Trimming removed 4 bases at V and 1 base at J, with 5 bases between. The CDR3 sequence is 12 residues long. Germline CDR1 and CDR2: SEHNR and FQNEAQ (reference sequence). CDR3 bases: TGTGCCAGCAGCTCGTTTTCCTACGAGCAGTACTTC. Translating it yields CASSSFSYEQYF.

CDR3 loop: CASSQASGHSYEQYF. The CDR3 DNA reads as TGTGCCAGCAGCCAAGCATCGGGACATAGCTACGAGCAGTACTTC. This sequence joins TRBV14 and TRBJ2-7, with D maybe TRBD1 (6 bases). The V end was cut by 1 base, the J end by 3 bases, with 13 bases between. Germline lookup yields CDR1 SGHDN and CDR2 FVKESK. The CDR3 is 15 residues long. Looking up the rest from reference TRBV14 and TRBJ2-7 gives the full variable domain: EAGVTQFPSHSVIEKGQTVTLRCDPISGHDNLYWYRRVMGKEIKFLLHFVKESKQDESGMPNNRFLAERTGGTYSTLKVQPAELEDSGVYFCASSQASGHSYEQYFGPGTRLTVT.

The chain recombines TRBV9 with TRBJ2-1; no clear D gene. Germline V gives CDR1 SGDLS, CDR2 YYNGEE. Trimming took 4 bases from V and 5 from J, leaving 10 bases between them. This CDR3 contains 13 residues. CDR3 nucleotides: TGTGCCAGCAGCATCCGGAGAGACAATGAGCAGTTCTTC. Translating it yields CASSIRRDNEQFF.

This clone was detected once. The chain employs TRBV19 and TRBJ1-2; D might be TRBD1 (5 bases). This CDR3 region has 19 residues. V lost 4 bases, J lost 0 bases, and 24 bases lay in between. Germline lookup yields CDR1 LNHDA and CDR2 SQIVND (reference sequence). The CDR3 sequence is CASSTLLGTPGSTNYGYTF. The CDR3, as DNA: TGTGCCAGTAGTACCTTATTGGGGACCCCAGGCTCGACTAACTATGGCTACACCTTC.

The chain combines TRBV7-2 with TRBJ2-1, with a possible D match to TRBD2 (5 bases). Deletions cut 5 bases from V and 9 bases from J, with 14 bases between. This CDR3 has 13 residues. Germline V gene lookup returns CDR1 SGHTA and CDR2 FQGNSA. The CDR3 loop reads CASSLRASGEQFF. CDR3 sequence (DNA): TGTGCCAGCAGCCTGCGAGCGAGCGGTGAGCAGTTCTTC.

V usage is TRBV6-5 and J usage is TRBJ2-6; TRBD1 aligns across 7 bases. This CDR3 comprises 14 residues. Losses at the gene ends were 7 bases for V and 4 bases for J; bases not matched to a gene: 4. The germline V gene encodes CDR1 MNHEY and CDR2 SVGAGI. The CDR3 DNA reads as TGTGCCAGCAACGACAGGGCAGGGGCCAACGTCCTGACTTTC. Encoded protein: CASNDRAGANVLTF.

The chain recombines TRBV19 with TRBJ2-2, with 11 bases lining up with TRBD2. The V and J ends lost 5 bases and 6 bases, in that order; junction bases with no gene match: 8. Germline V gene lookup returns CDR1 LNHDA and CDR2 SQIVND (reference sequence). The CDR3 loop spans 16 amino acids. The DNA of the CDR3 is TGTGCCAGTAGTTTACTTAGCGGGAGGGGTTCCGGGGAGCTGTTTTTT. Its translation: CASSLLSGRGSGELFF. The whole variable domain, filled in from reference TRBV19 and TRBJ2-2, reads DGGITQSPKYLFRKEGQNVTLSCEQNLNHDAMYWYRQDPGQGLRLIYYSQIVNDFQKGDIAEGYSVSREKKESFPLTVTSAQKNPTAFYLCASSLLSGRGSGELFFGEGSRLTVL.

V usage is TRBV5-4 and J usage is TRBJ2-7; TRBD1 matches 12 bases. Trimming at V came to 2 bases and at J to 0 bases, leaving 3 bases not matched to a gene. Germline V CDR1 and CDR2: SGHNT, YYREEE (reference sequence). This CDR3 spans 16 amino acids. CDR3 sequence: CASSFGTGGSSYEQYF. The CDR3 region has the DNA TGTGCCAGCAGCTTTGGGACAGGGGGCTCCTCCTACGAGCAGTACTTC.

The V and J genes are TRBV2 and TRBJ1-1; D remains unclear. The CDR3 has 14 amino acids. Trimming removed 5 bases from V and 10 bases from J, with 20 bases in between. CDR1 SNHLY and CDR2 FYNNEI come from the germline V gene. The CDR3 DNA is TGTGCCAGCAGTAAGGACGGATTAACACTGATAGCTTTCTTT. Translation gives CASSKDGLTLIAFF.

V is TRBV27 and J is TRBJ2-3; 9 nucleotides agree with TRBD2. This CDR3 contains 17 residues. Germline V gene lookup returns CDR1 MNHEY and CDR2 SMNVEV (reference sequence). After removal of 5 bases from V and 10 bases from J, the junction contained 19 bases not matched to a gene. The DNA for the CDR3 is TGTGCCAGCAGTCCCCAAGCTGGGGTGTTAGCGGGAGTCCCGCAGTATTTT. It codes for CASSPQAGVLAGVPQYF.

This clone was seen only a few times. The DNA of the CDR3 is TGTGCCAGCGCGGAGAACGGGGATGGTCGTTGGACCTTC. Residues: CASAENGDGRWTF. J is TRBJ1-2 and V is TRBV2; D ambiguous. V gave up 8 bases and J gave up 14 bases, with 24 bases separating them. Germline V lookup: CDR1 SNHLY, CDR2 FYNNEI. The CDR3 runs to 13 residues.

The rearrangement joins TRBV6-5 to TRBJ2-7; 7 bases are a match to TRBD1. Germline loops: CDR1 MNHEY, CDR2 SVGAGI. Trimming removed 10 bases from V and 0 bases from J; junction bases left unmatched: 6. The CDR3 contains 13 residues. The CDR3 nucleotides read TGTGCCACGACAAGGGACAGCTCCTACGAGCAGTACTTC. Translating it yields CATTRDSSYEQYF.

DNA of the CDR3: TGCGCCAGCAGCTTTGGGACCTCTGAGGCTAACTATGGCTACACCTTC. Protein: CASSFGTSEANYGYTF. The chain has TRBV5-1 and TRBJ1-2; perhaps TRBD1 as D (5 bases). The ends were cut back, 2 bases at V and 0 bases at J, with 14 bases in the middle. CDR1 is SGHRS and CDR2 is YFSETQ in the germline V gene. This CDR3 comprises 16 residues.

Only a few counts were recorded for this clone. The CDR3 DNA follows: TGTGCCACCAGTGATCCGCTTTCCCCTACTGAGCAGTTCTTC. Protein sequence: CATSDPLSPTEQFF. This chain links TRBV24-1 with TRBJ2-1; D is unresolved. The V gene lost 3 bases and the J gene lost 9 bases, with 14 bases spanning the gap. The V gene's germline CDR1 is KGHDR and CDR2 SFDVKD. This CDR3 is built from 14 residues.